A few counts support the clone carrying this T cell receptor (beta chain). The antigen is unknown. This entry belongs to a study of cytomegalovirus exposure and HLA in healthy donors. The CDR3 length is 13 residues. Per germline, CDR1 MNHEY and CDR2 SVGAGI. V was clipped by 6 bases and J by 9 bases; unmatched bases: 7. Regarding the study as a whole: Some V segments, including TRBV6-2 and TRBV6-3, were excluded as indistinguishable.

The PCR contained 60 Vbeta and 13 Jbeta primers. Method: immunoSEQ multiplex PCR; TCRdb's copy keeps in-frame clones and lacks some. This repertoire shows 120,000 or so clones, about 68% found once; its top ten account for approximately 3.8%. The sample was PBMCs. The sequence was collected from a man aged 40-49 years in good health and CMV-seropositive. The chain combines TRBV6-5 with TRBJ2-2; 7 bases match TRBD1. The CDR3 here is CASRTPRGRELFF. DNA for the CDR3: TGTGCCAGCAGAACCCCCAGGGGGAGGGAGCTGTTTTTT.